What follows describes a single T cell receptor beta chain. Its target antigen remains unknown. Base qualities are missing; no much larger clone stands one base away. The data are from a study of T-cell reconstitution after alpha-beta-depleted transplantation in children (dated by TCRdb to 2015 to 2016). Study-wide context: Using TCR repertoire profiling, the study followed T-cell immune reconstitution in a quantitative way in children after TCRalphabeta/CD19-depleted allogeneic hematopoietic cell transplantation. On the study overall, not on this receptor specifically: Hyperexpanded clone frequencies declined over subsequent months; after one year, T-cell counts and TCRbeta diversity were mostly attributed to newly produced T cells. The high TCRbeta diversity at day 60 in some patients was ascribed to recipient T cells and intrathymic progenitors that had survived conditioning. About two months after transplant, the apparently early recovery of alphabetaT-cell counts reportedly depended on just several hundred clones that had expanded rapidly and came from non-depleted graft cells.

The library was prepared using PCR. The sample was run on an Illumina HiSeq 2500. To normalize quantification of the TCRbeta repertoire, the TCR libraries were built with molecular barcoding that relied on unique molecular identifiers. The public reads were reprocessed in TCRdb via fastp at Q25 and MiXCR, keeping in-frame beta chains. Entries are consolidated by CDR3 protein sequence, retaining the most common genes and DNA. For this sample there are 750,000 to 950,000 distinct CDR3 sequences; 16% appear just once. The ten largest make up under 6% of the sample. The germline V gene yields ENHRY for CDR1 and SYGVKD for CDR2. The CDR3 has 18 amino acids, counting the end cysteine and phenylalanine. Only the CDR3 DNA is retained, 54 bases long and in frame from the first base. The germline V end is reduced by 8 bases and the J end by 0 bases; junction bases left unmatched: 15. The treatment or condition label here, explained by the study, means: allogeneic hematopoietic cell transplantation with graft depleted of TCRalphabeta T cells and CD19 B cells. The children who served as transplant recipients had been given grafts of TCRalphabeta/CD19-depleted allogeneic hematopoietic cells.

Recombination joined TRBV10-3 with TRBJ2-3; 9 nucleotides in the junction match TRBD1. The receptor comes from a male patient aged 10 to 17 who had a stem cell transplant for acute lymphoblastic leukemia, so the T cells may come from the graft donor. The sequencing used PBMCs, mostly from graft donor cells, collected 360 days after TCRalphabeta/CD19-depleted stem cell transplant. At the DNA level, the sequence is TGTGCCATCGGAGACGGACAGGGGCCATCTCCTAGCACAGATACGCAGTATTTT. This codes for CAIGDGQGPSPSTDTQYF.